This T cell receptor (beta chain) was retrieved from a study of post-analysis software for immune sequencing data. This CDR3 has 15 amino acids. Germline V lookup: CDR1 SNHLY, CDR2 FYNNEI. The V end was cut by 5 bases, the J end by 4 bases, with 17 bases between. This clonotype has a handful of counts. The antigen remains unidentified. The authors incorporated unique molecular identifiers into the TCR beta cDNA libraries. The T cell input of roughly 1 to 11 million gave about 470,000 cDNA molecules. MiXCR, run by TCRdb on the PCR reads, gives a single entry per CDR3 protein. The table includes 600,000 to 700,000 distinct CDR3 sequences, 55% to 70% detected once. Findings of the study overall: There was significantly lower normalized Chao1 diversity in multiple sclerosis patients than in controls. Four or five TRBV segments (TRBV5-6, TRBV5-1 and TRBV20-1 among them) occurred more frequently in patients than in controls.

The gene calls are TRBV2 and TRBJ1-1, with D uncertain. This clonotype was sampled from a girl aged 2-15 years with multiple sclerosis. The sequenced sample was blood. The CDR3 coding sequence is TGTGCCAGCAGTTCAGACGTTTCCTCGGGCACTGAAGCTTTCTTT. It translates to CASSSDVSSGTEAFF.